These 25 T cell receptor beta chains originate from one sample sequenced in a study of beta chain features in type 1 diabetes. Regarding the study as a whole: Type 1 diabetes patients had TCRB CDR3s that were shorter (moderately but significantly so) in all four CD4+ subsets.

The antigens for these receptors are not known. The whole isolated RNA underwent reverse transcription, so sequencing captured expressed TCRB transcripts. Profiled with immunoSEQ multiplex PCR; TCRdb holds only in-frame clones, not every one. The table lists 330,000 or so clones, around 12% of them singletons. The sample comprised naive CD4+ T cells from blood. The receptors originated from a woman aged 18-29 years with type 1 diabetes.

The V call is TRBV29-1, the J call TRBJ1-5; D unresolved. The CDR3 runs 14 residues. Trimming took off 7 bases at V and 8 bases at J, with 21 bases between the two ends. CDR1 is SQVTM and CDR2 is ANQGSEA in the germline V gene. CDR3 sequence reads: CSASWGGPGEPQHF. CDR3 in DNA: TGCAGCGCCTCCTGGGGAGGTCCCGGGGAGCCCCAGCATTTT. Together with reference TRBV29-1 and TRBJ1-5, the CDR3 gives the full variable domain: SAVISQKPSRDICQRGTSLTIQCQVDSQVTMMFWYRQQPGQSLTLIATANQGSEATYESGFVIDKFPISRPNLTFSTLTVSNMSPEDSSIYLCSASWGGPGEPQHFGDGTRLSIL.

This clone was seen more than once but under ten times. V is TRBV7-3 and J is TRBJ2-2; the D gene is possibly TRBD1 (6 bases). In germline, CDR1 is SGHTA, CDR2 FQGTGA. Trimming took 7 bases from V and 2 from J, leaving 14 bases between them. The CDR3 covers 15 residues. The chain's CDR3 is CASTLTGGNTGELFF. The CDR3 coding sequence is TGTGCCAGCACCCTCACTGGGGGCAACACCGGGGAGCTGTTTTTT.

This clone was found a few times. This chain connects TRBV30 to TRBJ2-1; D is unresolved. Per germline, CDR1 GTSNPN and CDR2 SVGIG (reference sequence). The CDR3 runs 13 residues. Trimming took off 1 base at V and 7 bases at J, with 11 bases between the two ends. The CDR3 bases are TGTGCCTGGAGTGGCATATTGGAGAATGAGCAGTTCTTC. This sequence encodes CAWSGILENEQFF.

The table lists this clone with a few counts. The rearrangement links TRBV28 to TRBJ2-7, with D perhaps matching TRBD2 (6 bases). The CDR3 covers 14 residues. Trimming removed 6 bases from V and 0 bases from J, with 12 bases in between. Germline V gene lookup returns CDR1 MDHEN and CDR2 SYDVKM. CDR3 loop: CASSRSGHSYEQYF. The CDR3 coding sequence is TGTGCCAGCAGCCGAAGCGGGCACTCCTACGAGCAGTACTTC.

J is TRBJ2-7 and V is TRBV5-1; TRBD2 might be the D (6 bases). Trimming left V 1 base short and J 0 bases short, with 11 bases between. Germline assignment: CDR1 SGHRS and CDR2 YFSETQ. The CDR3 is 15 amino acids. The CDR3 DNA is TGCGCCAGCAGCTTGTGGCGGGACTCCTCCTACGAGCAGTACTTC. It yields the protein CASSLWRDSSYEQYF.

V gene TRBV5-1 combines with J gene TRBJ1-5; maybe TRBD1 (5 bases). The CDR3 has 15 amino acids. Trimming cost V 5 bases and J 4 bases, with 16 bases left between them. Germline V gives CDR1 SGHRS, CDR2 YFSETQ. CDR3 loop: CASRQGVYSNQPQHF. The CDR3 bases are TGCGCCAGCAGACAAGGGGTCTACAGTAATCAGCCCCAGCATTTT.

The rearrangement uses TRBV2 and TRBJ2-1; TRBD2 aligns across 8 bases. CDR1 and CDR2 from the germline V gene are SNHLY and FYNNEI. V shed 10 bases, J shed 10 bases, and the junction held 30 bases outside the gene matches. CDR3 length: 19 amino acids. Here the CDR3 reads CATAWRTLQGLGSQREQFF. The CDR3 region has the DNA TGTGCCACCGCGTGGCGGACCTTACAGGGACTAGGTAGTCAGAGGGAGCAGTTCTTC.

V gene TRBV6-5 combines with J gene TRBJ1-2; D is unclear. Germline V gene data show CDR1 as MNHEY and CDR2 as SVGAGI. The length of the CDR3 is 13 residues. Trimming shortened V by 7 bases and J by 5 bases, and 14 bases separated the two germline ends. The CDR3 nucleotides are TGTGCCAGCACCATGGCGAGGGAGTATGGCTACACCTTC. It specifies CASTMAREYGYTF.

This CDR3 reads CASSSGTGASTDTQYF. The CDR3 DNA is TGTGCCAGCAGCTCCGGGACAGGGGCCAGCACAGATACGCAGTATTTT. The chain employs TRBV5-6 and TRBJ2-3, with 10 positions matching TRBD1. The CDR3 consists of 16 residues. V shed 3 bases, J shed 0 bases, and the junction held 4 bases outside the gene matches. Per germline, CDR1 SGHDT and CDR2 YYEEEE.

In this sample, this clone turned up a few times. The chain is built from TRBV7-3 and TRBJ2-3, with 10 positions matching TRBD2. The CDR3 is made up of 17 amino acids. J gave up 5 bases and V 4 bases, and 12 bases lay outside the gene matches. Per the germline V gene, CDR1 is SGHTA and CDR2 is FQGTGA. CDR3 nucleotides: TGTGCCAGCAGCTCCCCTAGCGGGAGTCTTGGTGGAGATACGCAGTATTTT. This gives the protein CASSSPSGSLGGDTQYF. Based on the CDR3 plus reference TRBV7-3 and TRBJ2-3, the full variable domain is GAGVSQTPSNKVTEKGKYVELRCDPISGHTALYWYRQSLGQGPEFLIYFQGTGAADDSGLPNDRFFAVRPEGSVSTLKIQRTERGDSAVYLCASSSPSGSLGGDTQYFGPGTRLTVL.

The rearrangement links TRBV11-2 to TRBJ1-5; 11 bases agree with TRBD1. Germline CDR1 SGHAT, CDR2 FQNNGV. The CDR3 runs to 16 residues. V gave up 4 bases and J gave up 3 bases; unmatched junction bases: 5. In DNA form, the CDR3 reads TGTGCCAGCAGCTCCAGGGACAGGGGGGTCAATCAGCCCCAGCATTTT. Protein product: CASSSRDRGVNQPQHF. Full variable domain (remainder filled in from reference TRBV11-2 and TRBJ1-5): EAGVAQSPRYKIIEKRQSVAFWCNPISGHATLYWYQQILGQGPKLLIQFQNNGVVDDSQLPKDRFSAERLKGVDSTLKIQPAKLEDSAVYLCASSSRDRGVNQPQHFGDGTRLSIL.

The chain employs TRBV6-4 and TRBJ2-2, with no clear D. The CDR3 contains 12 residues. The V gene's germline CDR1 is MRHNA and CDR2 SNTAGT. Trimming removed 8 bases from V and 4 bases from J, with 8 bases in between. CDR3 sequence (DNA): TGTGCCAGCCCCTATTCCACCGGGGAGCTGTTTTTT. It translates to CASPYSTGELFF.

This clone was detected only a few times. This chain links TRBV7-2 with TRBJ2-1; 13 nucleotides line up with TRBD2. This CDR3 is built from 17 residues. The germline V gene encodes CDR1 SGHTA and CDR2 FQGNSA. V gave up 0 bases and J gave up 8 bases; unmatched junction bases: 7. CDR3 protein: CASSLAPGLAGRDEQFF. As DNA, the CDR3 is TGTGCCAGCAGCTTAGCCCCGGGACTAGCGGGGCGAGATGAGCAGTTCTTC.

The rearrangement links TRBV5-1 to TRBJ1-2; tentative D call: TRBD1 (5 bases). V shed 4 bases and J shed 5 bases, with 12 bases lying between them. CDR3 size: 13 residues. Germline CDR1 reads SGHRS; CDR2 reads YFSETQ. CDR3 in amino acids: CASSARVEYGYTF. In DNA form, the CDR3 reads TGCGCCAGCAGCGCCAGGGTAGAGTATGGCTACACCTTC.

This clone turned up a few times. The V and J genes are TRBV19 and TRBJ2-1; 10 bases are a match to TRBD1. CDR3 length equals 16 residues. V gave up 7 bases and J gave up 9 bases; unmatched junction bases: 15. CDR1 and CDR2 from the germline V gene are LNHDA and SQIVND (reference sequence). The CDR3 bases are TGTGCCAGTACCCAAGGGACAGGGGTGGTACGGGCTGAGCAGTTCTTC. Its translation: CASTQGTGVVRAEQFF.

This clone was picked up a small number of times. This CDR3 reads CASSPWVSENGYTF. CDR3 nucleotides: TGTGCCAGCTCACCATGGGTATCGGAGAATGGCTACACCTTC. This chain joins TRBV18 and TRBJ1-2; no clear D. This CDR3 spans 14 amino acids. The V and J ends lost 2 bases and 6 bases respectively, with 13 bases between them. Germline lookup yields CDR1 KGHSH and CDR2 LQKENI. Drawing the rest from reference TRBV18 and TRBJ1-2, the complete variable domain is NAGVMQNPRHLVRRRGQEARLRCSPMKGHSHVYWYRQLPEEGLKFMVYLQKENIIDESGMPKERFSAEFPKEGPSILRIQQVVRGDSAAYFCASSPWVSENGYTFGSGTRLTVV.

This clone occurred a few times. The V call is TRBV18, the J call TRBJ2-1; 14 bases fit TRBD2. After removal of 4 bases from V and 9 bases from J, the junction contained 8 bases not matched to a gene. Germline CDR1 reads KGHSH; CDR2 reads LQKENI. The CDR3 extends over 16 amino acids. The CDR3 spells CASSRGTSGSSSEQFF. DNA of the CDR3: TGTGCCAGCTCACGCGGGACTAGCGGGAGTTCGAGTGAGCAGTTCTTC.

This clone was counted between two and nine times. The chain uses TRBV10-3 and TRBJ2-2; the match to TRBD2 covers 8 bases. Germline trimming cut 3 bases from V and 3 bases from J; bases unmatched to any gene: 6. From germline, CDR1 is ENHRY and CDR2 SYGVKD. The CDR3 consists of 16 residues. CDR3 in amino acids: CAISDLGLGDTGELFF. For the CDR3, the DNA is TGTGCCATCAGTGACTTGGGACTAGGAGACACCGGGGAGCTGTTTTTT.

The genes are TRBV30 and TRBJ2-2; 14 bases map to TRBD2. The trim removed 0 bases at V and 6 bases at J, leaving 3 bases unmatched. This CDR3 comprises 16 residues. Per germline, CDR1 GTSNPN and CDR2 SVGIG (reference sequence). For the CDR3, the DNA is TGTGCCTGGAGTGTACAGGGACTAGCGGGGGCCGGGGAGCTGTTTTTT. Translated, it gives CAWSVQGLAGAGELFF.

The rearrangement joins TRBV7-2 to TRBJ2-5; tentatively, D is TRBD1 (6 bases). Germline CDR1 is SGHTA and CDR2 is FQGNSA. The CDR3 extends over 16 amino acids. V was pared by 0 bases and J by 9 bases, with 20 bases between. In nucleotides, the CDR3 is TGTGCCAGCAGCTTAGCGCGGTTGGACAGCTCAGCGGCCCAGTACTTC. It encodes CASSLARLDSSAAQYF.

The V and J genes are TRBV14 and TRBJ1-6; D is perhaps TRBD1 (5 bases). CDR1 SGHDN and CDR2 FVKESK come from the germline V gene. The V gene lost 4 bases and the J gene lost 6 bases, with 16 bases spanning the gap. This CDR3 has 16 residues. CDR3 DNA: TGTGCCAGCAGCCGAAACTCCCCAGGGTTTAATTCACCCCTCCACTTT. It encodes CASSRNSPGFNSPLHF.

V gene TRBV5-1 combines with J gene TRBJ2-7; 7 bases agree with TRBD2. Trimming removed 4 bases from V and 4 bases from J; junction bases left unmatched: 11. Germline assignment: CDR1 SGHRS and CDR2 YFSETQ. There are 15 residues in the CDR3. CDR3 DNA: TGCGCCAGCAGCCCCGGACTAGGGGTCGTTTACGAGCAGTACTTC. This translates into CASSPGLGVVYEQYF.

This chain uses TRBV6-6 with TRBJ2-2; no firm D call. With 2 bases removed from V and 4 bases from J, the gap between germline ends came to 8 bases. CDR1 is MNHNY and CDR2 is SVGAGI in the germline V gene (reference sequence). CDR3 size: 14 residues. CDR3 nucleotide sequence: TGTGCCAGCAGTTACAGCACCTCCACCGGGGAGCTGTTTTTT. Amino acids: CASSYSTSTGELFF.

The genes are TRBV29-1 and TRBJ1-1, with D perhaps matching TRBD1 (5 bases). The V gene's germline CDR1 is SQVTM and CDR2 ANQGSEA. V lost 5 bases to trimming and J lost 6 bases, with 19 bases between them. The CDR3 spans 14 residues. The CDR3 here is CSVRSNRGWAEAFF. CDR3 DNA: TGCAGCGTTCGGTCGAACCGGGGGTGGGCTGAAGCTTTCTTT. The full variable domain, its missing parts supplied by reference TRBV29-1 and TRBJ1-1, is SAVISQKPSRDICQRGTSLTIQCQVDSQVTMMFWYRQQPGQSLTLIATANQGSEATYESGFVIDKFPISRPNLTFSTLTVSNMSPEDSSIYLCSVRSNRGWAEAFFGQGTRLTVV.

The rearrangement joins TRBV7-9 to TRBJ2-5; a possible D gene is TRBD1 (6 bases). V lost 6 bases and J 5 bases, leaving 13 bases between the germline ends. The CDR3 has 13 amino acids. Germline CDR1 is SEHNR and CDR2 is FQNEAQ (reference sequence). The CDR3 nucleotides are TGTGCCAGCAGAGTGGCAGGGGTGGAGACCCAGTACTTC. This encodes CASRVAGVETQYF.